This is a list of T cell receptor beta chains from one sample in a study of shared clonotypes between healthy human individuals. Method: immunoSEQ multiplex PCR; TCRdb's copy keeps in-frame clones and lacks some. This table holds approximately 1,000,000 clones, 78% found once. The specimen was memory CD4+ T cells from PBMCs. Receptors originate from a man between 18 and 29 years old in good health. Some clones in this sample may be carry-over from other donors' samples. Each CDR3 is given with its conserved first and last residue. Fields, in order: clone size, D gene, J gene, V gene, CDR3 protein, CDR3 DNA. The D gene is left open where the match is weak. The size entry is marked missing in some rows and otherwise reads once, few, many or a size class.

clone size: once
D gene: TRBD2
J gene: TRBJ2-7
V gene: TRBV27
CDR3 protein: CASSFFASGSREQYF
CDR3 DNA: TGTGCCAGCAGTTTTTTTGCTAGCGGGAGTCGCGAGCAGTACTTC

clone size: .
D gene: .
J gene: TRBJ2-3
V gene: TRBV14
CDR3 protein: CASSQTLADTQYF
CDR3 DNA: TGTGCCAGCAGCCAAACGCTAGCGGATACGCAGTATTTT

clone size: .
D gene: .
J gene: TRBJ2-4
V gene: TRBV19
CDR3 protein: CASSIPGFGLAKNIQYF
CDR3 DNA: TGTGCCAGTAGTATACCCGGGTTTGGGCTAGCCAAAAACATTCAGTACTTC

clone size: .
D gene: TRBD2
J gene: TRBJ2-1
V gene: TRBV27
CDR3 protein: CASSPILAGGPSYEQFF
CDR3 DNA: TGTGCCAGCAGTCCAATACTAGCGGGAGGGCCCAGCTATGAGCAGTTCTTC

clone size: .
D gene: .
J gene: TRBJ1-1
V gene: TRBV28
CDR3 protein: CASTNFGGNTEAFF
CDR3 DNA: TGTGCCAGCACCAATTTCGGAGGGAACACTGAAGCTTTCTTT

clone size: .
D gene: TRBD1
J gene: TRBJ1-2
V gene: TRBV7-9
CDR3 protein: CASSPAGQGAVEGYTF
CDR3 DNA: TGTGCCAGCAGCCCCGCGGGACAGGGAGCGGTAGAGGGCTACACCTTC

clone size: .
D gene: .
J gene: TRBJ1-4
V gene: TRBV19
CDR3 protein: CASREREGVGEKLFF
CDR3 DNA: TGTGCCAGTAGGGAGAGAGAAGGAGTAGGTGAAAAACTGTTTTTT

clone size: .
D gene: .
J gene: TRBJ2-7
V gene: TRBV28
CDR3 protein: CASSLYGPPGEQYF
CDR3 DNA: TGTGCCAGCAGTTTATACGGACCCCCGGGGGAGCAGTACTTC

clone size: .
D gene: .
J gene: TRBJ2-7
V gene: TRBV5-4
CDR3 protein: CASSLDGAAYEQYF
CDR3 DNA: TGTGCCAGCAGCTTGGATGGCGCCGCCTACGAGCAGTACTTC

clone size: .
D gene: .
J gene: TRBJ2-1
V gene: TRBV10-3
CDR3 protein: CAISVMVGGGNEQFF
CDR3 DNA: TGTGCCATCAGTGTTATGGTGGGAGGAGGCAATGAGCAGTTCTTC

clone size: .
D gene: .
J gene: TRBJ2-7
V gene: TRBV5-1
CDR3 protein: CASRRLALPNYEQYF
CDR3 DNA: TGCGCCAGCAGAAGACTGGCCCTACCTAACTACGAGCAGTACTTC

clone size: .
D gene: .
J gene: TRBJ2-5
V gene: TRBV18
CDR3 protein: CASSRGQAETQYF
CDR3 DNA: TGTGCCAGCTCACGTGGACAAGCAGAGACCCAGTACTTC

clone size: few
D gene: TRBD2
J gene: TRBJ2-5
V gene: TRBV7-8
CDR3 protein: CASSTRTSGSYGTQYF
CDR3 DNA: TGTGCCAGCAGCACCAGGACTAGCGGGAGTTACGGGACCCAGTACTTC

clone size: few
D gene: .
J gene: TRBJ1-3
V gene: TRBV7-2
CDR3 protein: CASSPPGFRNTIYF
CDR3 DNA: TGTGCCAGCAGCCCGCCGGGGTTTCGAAACACCATATATTTT

clone size: .
D gene: .
J gene: TRBJ2-1
V gene: TRBV6-1
CDR3 protein: CASSEGITSYNEQFF
CDR3 DNA: TGTGCCAGCAGTGAAGGGATCACTTCCTACAATGAGCAGTTCTTC

clone size: .
D gene: .
J gene: TRBJ1-2
V gene: TRBV6-1
CDR3 protein: CASSNRVGSYTF
CDR3 DNA: TGTGCCAGCAGTAACAGGGTCGGGAGCTACACCTTC

clone size: .
D gene: .
J gene: TRBJ2-2
V gene: TRBV28
CDR3 protein: CASNFHGLALAGELFF
CDR3 DNA: TGTGCCAGCAATTTCCACGGGCTAGCTCTGGCCGGGGAGCTGTTTTTT